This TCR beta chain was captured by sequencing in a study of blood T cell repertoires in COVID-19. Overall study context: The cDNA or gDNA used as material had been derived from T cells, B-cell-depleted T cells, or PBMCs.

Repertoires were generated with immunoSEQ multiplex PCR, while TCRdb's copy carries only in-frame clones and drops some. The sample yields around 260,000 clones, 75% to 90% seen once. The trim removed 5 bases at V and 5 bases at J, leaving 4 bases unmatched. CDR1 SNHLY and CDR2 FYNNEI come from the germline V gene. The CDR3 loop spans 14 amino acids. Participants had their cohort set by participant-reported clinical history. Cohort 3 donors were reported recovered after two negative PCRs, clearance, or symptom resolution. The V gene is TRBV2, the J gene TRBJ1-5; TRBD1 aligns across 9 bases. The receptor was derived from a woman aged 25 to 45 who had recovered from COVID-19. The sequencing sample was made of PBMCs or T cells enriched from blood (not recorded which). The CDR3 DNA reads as TGTGCCAGCAGTAAGAGACAGGGGGATCAGCCCCAGCATTTT. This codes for CASSKRQGDQPQHF.